The present TCR beta chain was sequenced within a study of cytomegalovirus exposure and HLA in healthy donors. Overall study: The early release's HLA-typed donors yielded 80 million to 95 million unique TCRs. The study, taken as a whole, reports: Researchers reported that a few CMV-associated chains were confirmed in vitro as CMV antigen-specific. Roughly uniform sequencing depth across donors was assumed, possibly incorrectly. One variant, a missense change in DCLRE1C, was linked in a later analysis to TCR beta V- and J-gene trimming.

This CDR3 spans 15 amino acids. V lost 1 base, J lost 3 bases, and 15 bases lay in between. Germline loops: CDR1 SQVTM, CDR2 ANQGSEA. Remarks on this clone: Its antigen is undetermined.

The PCR used 60 Vbeta and 13 Jbeta primers. The assay was immunoSEQ multiplex PCR, and TCRdb's table has in-frame clones only and misses some. The data show approximately 92,000 clones, roughly 63% seen once. The chain joins TRBV29-1 to TRBJ2-5, with a tentative D call TRBD2 (5 bases). The receptor comes from a man aged 45 to 65 in good health and CMV-seronegative. Material: PBMCs. The CDR3 DNA follows: TGCAGCGTTGAAGTCCGGCTAGCCCCGGAAGAGACCCAGTACTTC. This sequence encodes CSVEVRLAPEETQYF. The variable domain in full, completed from reference TRBV29-1 and TRBJ2-5, reads SAVISQKPSRDICQRGTSLTIQCQVDSQVTMMFWYRQQPGQSLTLIATANQGSEATYESGFVIDKFPISRPNLTFSTLTVSNMSPEDSSIYLCSVEVRLAPEETQYFGPGTRLLVL.